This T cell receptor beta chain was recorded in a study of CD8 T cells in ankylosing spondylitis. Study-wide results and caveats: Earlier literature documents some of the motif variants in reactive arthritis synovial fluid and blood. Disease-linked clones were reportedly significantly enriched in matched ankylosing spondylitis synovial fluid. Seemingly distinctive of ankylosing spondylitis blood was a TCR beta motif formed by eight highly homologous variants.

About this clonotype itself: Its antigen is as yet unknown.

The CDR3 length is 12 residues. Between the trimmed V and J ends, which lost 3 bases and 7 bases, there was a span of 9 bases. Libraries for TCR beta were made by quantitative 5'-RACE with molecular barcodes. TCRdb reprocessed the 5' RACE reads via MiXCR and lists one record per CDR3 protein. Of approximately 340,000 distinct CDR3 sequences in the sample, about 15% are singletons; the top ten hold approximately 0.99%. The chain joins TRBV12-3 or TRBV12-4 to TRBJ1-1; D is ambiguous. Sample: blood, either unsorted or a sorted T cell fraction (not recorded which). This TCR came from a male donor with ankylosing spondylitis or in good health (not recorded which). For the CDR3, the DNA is TGTGCCAGCAGTTTTGGGTCCGTTGAAGCTTTCTTT. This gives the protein CASSFGSVEAFF.